This is a list of T cell receptor beta chains from one sample in a study of CD8+CD57+ T cells in acquired aplastic anemia. Each CDR3 protein gets one entry after TCRdb re-called the reads with MiXCR. The table has roughly 150,000 distinct CDR3 sequences, 35% to 55% seen once. Source material: sorted CD4+, CD8+, or CD8+CD57+ T cells (not recorded which) from PBMCs. These receptors were taken from a human donor in good health. The conserved cysteine and the conserved F or W are not part of the CDR3 here. Fields, in order: J gene, D gene, V gene, CDR3 protein. The D gene is left open where the match is weak.

J: TRBJ1-1; D: TRBD1; V: TRBV20-1; CDR3: SARDRGWVTEAF
J: TRBJ2-7; D: NA; V: TRBV10-3; CDR3: AISVMIGESYEQY
J: TRBJ1-4; D: TRBD1; V: TRBV10-2; CDR3: ASSFTGAVANEKLF
J: TRBJ2-2; D: NA; V: TRBV30; CDR3: AWSMNRATTGELF
J: TRBJ2-3; D: NA; V: TRBV4-2; CDR3: ASSPRGESTDTQY
J: TRBJ1-5; D: TRBD1; V: TRBV6-2/TRBV6-3; CDR3: ASSYETGGPYSNQPQH
J: TRBJ1-2; D: NA; V: TRBV24-1; CDR3: ATSVRDYNYGYT
J: TRBJ1-5; D: TRBD1; V: TRBV12-3/TRBV12-4; CDR3: ASKTGVNQPQH
J: TRBJ1-4; D: NA; V: TRBV15; CDR3: ATSGLGEKLF
J: TRBJ2-5; D: TRBD2; V: TRBV7-2; CDR3: ASSLGTRMETQY
J: TRBJ2-5; D: TRBD2; V: TRBV19; CDR3: ASSIGLRLASGETQY
J: TRBJ2-3; D: NA; V: TRBV12-3/TRBV12-4; CDR3: ASSLSTANTDTQY
J: TRBJ2-1; D: NA; V: TRBV2; CDR3: ASRALGEQF
J: TRBJ1-4; D: NA; V: TRBV12-3/TRBV12-4; CDR3: ASKGSPGDGKLF
J: TRBJ2-7; D: NA; V: TRBV28; CDR3: ASSLYRDKSEQY
J: TRBJ2-5; D: NA; V: TRBV18; CDR3: ASSPPGFQETQY
J: TRBJ1-1; D: NA; V: TRBV19; CDR3: ASSTQENTEAF
J: TRBJ1-2; D: TRBD1; V: TRBV15; CDR3: ATSRPRTGNYGYT
J: TRBJ2-7; D: NA; V: TRBV10-2; CDR3: ASRAGEGEQY
J: TRBJ2-3; D: TRBD2; V: TRBV7-3; CDR3: ASSLPVAGRTDTQY
J: TRBJ1-1; D: TRBD1; V: TRBV5-4; CDR3: ASSLRDRGSWNTEAF
J: TRBJ2-2; D: TRBD1; V: TRBV19; CDR3: ASSNRGIMNTGELF
J: TRBJ2-1; D: TRBD2; V: TRBV7-6; CDR3: ASSPLGGLAGVEQF
J: TRBJ2-6; D: NA; V: TRBV3-1; CDR3: ASSPTWSGANVLT
J: TRBJ2-1; D: NA; V: TRBV15; CDR3: ATSRSATPRPF
J: TRBJ2-3; D: TRBD2; V: TRBV12-5; CDR3: VSGLGLAGGTDTQY
J: TRBJ2-5; D: NA; V: TRBV20-1; CDR3: SAREGSGETQY
J: TRBJ1-1; D: NA; V: TRBV6-1; CDR3: ASSKDVPVNTEAF
J: TRBJ1-6; D: NA; V: TRBV15; CDR3: ATSRGRGSPLH
J: TRBJ2-3; D: NA; V: TRBV20-1; CDR3: SASFRADTQY
J: TRBJ1-1; D: NA; V: TRBV7-2; CDR3: ASSLFGFEAF
J: TRBJ2-7; D: TRBD2; V: TRBV10-3; CDR3: AISEREANEQY
J: TRBJ2-5; D: NA; V: TRBV4-1; CDR3: ASSQVAVVETQY
J: TRBJ2-1; D: NA; V: TRBV7-8; CDR3: ASSFSRNNEQF
J: TRBJ2-5; D: NA; V: TRBV2; CDR3: ASTPDILSETQY
J: TRBJ1-5; D: NA; V: TRBV7-9; CDR3: ASSFGQSNQPQH
J: TRBJ1-2; D: TRBD1; V: TRBV15; CDR3: ATSNPDRAYGYT
J: TRBJ1-2; D: NA; V: TRBV10-3; CDR3: AIRGDTTNLEGYT
J: TRBJ2-5; D: NA; V: TRBV5-1; CDR3: ASSGGVQETQY
J: TRBJ1-1; D: TRBD1; V: TRBV10-2; CDR3: AILGGGTEAL
J: TRBJ1-5; D: TRBD1; V: TRBV5-6; CDR3: ASWGQFGQPQH
J: TRBJ2-3; D: TRBD2; V: TRBV10-3; CDR3: AISNRAGPTDTQY
J: TRBJ2-3; D: NA; V: TRBV20-1; CDR3: SARGQLSTDTQY
J: TRBJ2-3; D: TRBD1; V: TRBV15; CDR3: ATSQDRGTDTQY
J: TRBJ2-7; D: TRBD2; V: TRBV11-2; CDR3: ASSLGTSGGLSSYEQY